Listed below are T cell receptor beta chains from one sample, sequenced in a study of T-cell reconstitution after alpha-beta-depleted transplantation in children. TCRdb fed the PCR reads into MiXCR, producing one record per CDR3 protein. In the table there are roughly 300,000 distinct CDR3 sequences, 9.9% of which are singletons. The sequencing here drew on PBMCs from the stem cell graft donor, taken from the stem cell graft. These receptors all stem from a human donor who donated a stem cell graft to a child with SCID. The CDR3 runs from the conserved cysteine through the conserved F or W. A D gene is named only where the DNA matches it firmly. Size is omitted from some rows. Given values are once, few, many or a class for expanded clones.

v_gene,d_gene,abundance,j_gene,CDR3nt,CDR3aa
TRBV20-1,.,few,TRBJ1-6,TGCAGTGCTAGAGATCCCGTCCAGGTTTCACCCCTCCACTTT,CSARDPVQVSPLHF
TRBV12-3/TRBV12-4,.,few,TRBJ2-1,TGTGCCAGCAGTTGGGCTGGGAACAATGAGCAGTTCTTC,CASSWAGNNEQFF
TRBV5-1,TRBD2,many,TRBJ2-2,TGCGCCAGCAGCCTTCGGACTAGCGGGAAAGACACCGGGGAGCTGTTTTTT,CASSLRTSGKDTGELFF
TRBV29-1,.,few,TRBJ2-6,TGCAGCGTTGGGACAATTGGCTCTGGGGCCAACGTCCTGACTTTC,CSVGTIGSGANVLTF
TRBV29-1,.,.,TRBJ2-2,TGCAGCGGCCGAGTGCCGAACACCGGGGAGCTGTTTTTT,CSGRVPNTGELFF
TRBV7-2,TRBD1,few,TRBJ2-7,TGTGCCAGCAGCTTATTTATAGGACAGGACTACGAGCAGTACTTC,CASSLFIGQDYEQYF
TRBV7-8,TRBD2,few,TRBJ2-3,TGTGCCAGCAGCGACGGACTAGCGGTTGGAGATACGCAGTATTTT,CASSDGLAVGDTQYF
TRBV12-3/TRBV12-4,.,.,TRBJ1-2,TGTGCCAGCAGTCCGTTAGGCTACACCTTC,CASSPLGYTF
TRBV5-1,.,few,TRBJ2-7,TGCGCCAGCAGCTTGGGGCAGCAGACCTACGAGCAGTACTTC,CASSLGQQTYEQYF
TRBV7-9,.,.,TRBJ1-1,TGTGCCAGCAGGTCCCGGGACATTGAAGCTTTCTTT,CASRSRDIEAFF
TRBV10-2,.,.,TRBJ2-3,TGCGCCAGCAGTGGAGTAGATACGCAGTATTTT,CASSGVDTQYF
TRBV7-8,TRBD1,.,TRBJ2-1,TGTGCCAGCAGCGCTAGGGACAGGTTGTGGGATGAGCAGTTCTTC,CASSARDRLWDEQFF
TRBV2,TRBD2,few,TRBJ2-7,TGTGCCAGCAGAGCAGCGGGAACCTTCAACGAGCAGTACTTC,CASRAAGTFNEQYF
TRBV20-1,.,.,TRBJ2-7,TGCAGTGCCCGAGTGCCTTCAAGCTCCTACGAGCAGTACTTC,CSARVPSSSYEQYF
TRBV3-1,TRBD2,.,TRBJ2-1,TGTGCCAGCAGCCCTACTAGCGGGGGGTCCTTTTACAATGAGCAGTTCTTC,CASSPTSGGSFYNEQFF
TRBV10-3,.,few,TRBJ1-3,TGTGCCATCAGCATAACAAAGAATGGAAACACCATATATTTT,CAISITKNGNTIYF
TRBV15,.,.,TRBJ1-3,TGTGCCACCAGCAGGGGGGACAACGGAAACACCATATATTTT,CATSRGDNGNTIYF
TRBV10-3,.,.,TRBJ2-3,TGTGCCATCAGTGATCGTCGGGCAACTAGCACAGATACGCAGTATTTT,CAISDRRATSTDTQYF
TRBV10-3,.,.,TRBJ2-1,TGTGCCATCAGTGAGTCTAGCGGCCACTCCTACAATGAGCAGTTCTTC,CAISESSGHSYNEQFF